The 2 T cell receptor beta chains in this list originate from one sample, sequenced in a study of Ad26.COV2.S vaccination and SARS-CoV-2 variants. As to treatment: approximately 18 received Ad26.COV2.S at low or high dose, single or two shots; 5 received placebo; per-sample allocation not given. Samples came from day 63 after the first vaccine or placebo injection. Sequenced by immunoSEQ multiplex PCR; TCRdb stores in-frame clones only, minus some. The sample includes around 340,000 clones, roughly nine tenths of them seen just once. The sample consisted of peripheral blood, taken in a trial of Ad26.COV2.S vaccine versus placebo. These TCRs come from a person between 18 and 65 years old who received the Ad26.COV2.S COVID-19 vaccine or a placebo.

V is TRBV18 and J is TRBJ1-6, with 7 bases that match TRBD1. The length of the CDR3 is 14 residues. In germline, CDR1 is KGHSH, CDR2 LQKENI. With V trimmed by 3 bases and J by 16 bases, 12 bases remained unmatched. The CDR3 loop is CASSPNSRQGWLHF. The DNA of the CDR3 is TGTGCCAGCTCACCGAACAGCCGACAGGGATGGCTCCACTTT.

The chain carries TRBV27 and TRBJ1-5, with TRBD1 identical over 7 bases. Germline V CDR1 and CDR2: MNHEY, SMNVEV (reference sequence). V was pared by 4 bases and J by 5 bases, with 17 bases of the junction left unmatched. The CDR3 is 18 amino acids. CDR3 sequence: CASSCPLTGENRYQPQHF. The CDR3 bases are TGTGCCAGCAGTTGCCCCCTCACAGGGGAAAATCGGTATCAGCCCCAGCATTTT.